The next 32 T cell receptor beta chains were all read from a single sample in a study of T cells in Graves' hyperthyroidism and ophthalmopathy. What was amplified from RNA transcripts were TCR beta CDR3 regions. HTBI primers were used for first-round RT-PCR of the TCR CDR3. TCRdb called the multiplex PCR reads again in MiXCR, with one record for every CDR3 protein. This table has 300,000 or so distinct CDR3 sequences, around 20% appearing once. Sequenced material: blood. These receptors came from a woman in her 50s with Graves' hyperthyroidism.

This clonotype was detected only a few times. The V gene is TRBV7-9, the J gene TRBJ2-5, with 8 bases identical to TRBD2. The junction had 5 bases not matched to a gene; V was cut back by 0 bases and J by 5 bases. The CDR3 extends over 15 amino acids. Per germline, CDR1 SEHNR and CDR2 FQNEAQ (reference sequence). The DNA of the CDR3 is TGTGCCAGCAGCTTAGCGACGGGGGGGCCTGAGACCCAGTACTTC. It specifies CASSLATGGPETQYF.

This clonotype was seen a few times. V usage is TRBV4-2 and J usage is TRBJ1-5, with 8 positions matching TRBD1. The CDR3 consists of 13 residues. J lost 11 bases, V lost 3 bases, and 6 bases had no gene match. CDR1 and CDR2 from the germline V gene are LGHNA and YNFKEQ. CDR3 DNA sequence: TGTGCCAGCAGCCATTTACAGGGGGAAGCCCAGCATTTT. This codes for CASSHLQGEAQHF.

This clonotype was seen many times. V gene TRBV6-1 combines with J gene TRBJ1-5, with D uncertain. CDR1 is MNHNS, CDR2 SASEGT, per germline. This CDR3 has 13 residues. The V and J ends lost 5 bases and 0 bases respectively, with 5 bases between them. The DNA for the CDR3 is TGTGCCAGCAGTCCCATTAGCAATCAGCCCCAGCATTTT. Encoded protein: CASSPISNQPQHF.

There are a few counts of this clonotype. The chain's CDR3 is CASSSPVGVSPGELFF. CDR3 nucleotide sequence: TGTGCCAGCAGCTCGCCGGTCGGAGTTAGTCCCGGGGAGCTGTTTTTT. V and J are TRBV11-2 and TRBJ2-2, with D uncertain. Germline V gives CDR1 SGHAT, CDR2 FQNNGV. Trimming stripped 4 bases from V and 6 bases from J, with 18 bases between. The CDR3 spans 16 residues.

There are many counts of this clonotype. V and J are TRBV7-9 and TRBJ2-7; 7 positions match TRBD1. Trimming cost V 6 bases and J 5 bases; bases outside gene matches: 13. CDR1 and CDR2 from the germline V gene are SEHNR and FQNEAQ (reference sequence). The CDR3 is made up of 15 amino acids. Here the CDR3 reads CASRGTTGSYDEQYF. The CDR3 DNA is TGTGCCAGCAGGGGGACGACAGGGTCCTATGACGAGCAGTACTTC.

This clonotype is a singleton in its sample. The chain recombines TRBV28 with TRBJ1-2; D not resolved. V shed 6 bases and J shed 6 bases, with 14 bases lying between them. Germline loops: CDR1 MDHEN, CDR2 SYDVKM. CDR3 length: 13 residues. Written as DNA, the CDR3 is TGTGCCAGCAGCCTTGATACGGAGAATGGCTACACCTTC. Translation: CASSLDTENGYTF.

This clonotype turned up a few times. The rearrangement joins TRBV19 to TRBJ2-4; TRBD1 matches 9 bases. Germline V CDR1 and CDR2: LNHDA, SQIVND (reference sequence). The J segment lost 8 bases and the V segment lost 3 bases, leaving 5 bases of the junction unmatched. This CDR3 is 14 amino acids long. CDR3 coding DNA: TGTGCCAGTAGTATTCGGACAGGGGTGGACATTCAGTACTTC. This gives the protein CASSIRTGVDIQYF.

The genes are TRBV20-1 and TRBJ2-2, with D possibly being TRBD1 (5 bases). Germline V CDR1 and CDR2: DFQATT, SNEGSKA (reference sequence). The CDR3 sequence is 15 residues long. V dropped 0 bases and J dropped 1 base, with 9 bases sitting between them. The CDR3 reads CSARDQGKNTGELFF. CDR3 nucleotide sequence: TGCAGTGCTAGAGATCAGGGAAAGAACACCGGGGAGCTGTTTTTT.

This clonotype was picked up many times. J is TRBJ1-2 and V is TRBV20-1, with D possibly matching TRBD1 (5 bases). Trimming cost V 2 bases and J 4 bases, with 8 bases left between them. This CDR3 has 12 residues. The V gene's germline CDR1 is DFQATT and CDR2 SNEGSKA (reference sequence). CDR3: CSARSQGYGYTF. CDR3 sequence (DNA): TGCAGTGCTAGAAGTCAGGGCTATGGCTACACCTTC.

The table lists this clonotype with many counts. V and J are TRBV6-2 or TRBV6-3 and TRBJ2-4; D possibly corresponds to TRBD1 (6 bases). The germline V gene encodes CDR1 MNHEY and CDR2 SVGEGT. V lost 7 bases, J lost 2 bases, and 12 bases lay in between. This CDR3 has 14 amino acids. The chain's CDR3 is CASTKTGTKNIQYF. The CDR3 bases are TGTGCCAGCACCAAAACAGGGACCAAAAACATTCAGTACTTC.

The J gene is TRBJ1-1, the V gene TRBV5-1; the D gene is possibly TRBD1 (5 bases). This CDR3 comprises 15 residues. V was shortened by 0 bases and J by 4 bases, with 13 bases between the two germline ends. The germline V gene has CDR1 SGHRS and CDR2 YFSETQ. The CDR3 sequence is CASSLGAGRSTEAFF. In DNA, the CDR3 is TGCGCCAGCAGCTTGGGGGCAGGGCGGAGCACTGAAGCTTTCTTT.

This clonotype was detected ten times or more. This chain joins TRBV7-9 and TRBJ2-1, with D unclear. Germline V CDR1 and CDR2: SEHNR, FQNEAQ (reference sequence). The V gene lost 1 base and the J gene lost 0 bases, with 10 bases spanning the gap. The CDR3 has 16 amino acids. The CDR3 coding sequence is TGTGCCAGCAGCTTAGGTCTATCGAGCTCCTACAATGAGCAGTTCTTC. This codes for CASSLGLSSSYNEQFF. Drawing the rest from reference TRBV7-9 and TRBJ2-1, the complete variable domain is DTGVSQNPRHKITKRGQNVTFRCDPISEHNRLYWYRQTLGQGPEFLTYFQNEAQLEKSRLLSDRFSAERPKGSFSTLEIQRTEQGDSAMYLCASSLGLSSSYNEQFFGPGTRLTVL.

The chain uses TRBV5-1 and TRBJ1-3, with D possibly being TRBD1 (6 bases). Germline V lookup: CDR1 SGHRS, CDR2 YFSETQ. Trimming stripped 0 bases from V and 3 bases from J, with 10 bases between. This CDR3 comprises 15 residues. In DNA, the CDR3 is TGCGCCAGCAGCTTGGAACAGGGAAATGGAAACACCATATATTTT. This sequence encodes CASSLEQGNGNTIYF.

In its sample, this clonotype was seen many times. The chain joins TRBV12-3 or TRBV12-4 to TRBJ2-4; TRBD1 matches 8 bases. J gave up 3 bases and V 5 bases, and 12 bases lay outside the gene matches. This CDR3 region has 17 residues. In DNA, the CDR3 is TGTGCCAGCAGTCCCAGACAGGGGAGATCGGGCAAAAACATTCAGTACTTC. Its protein product is CASSPRQGRSGKNIQYF.

This clonotype has just a few counts. The chain has TRBV5-4 and TRBJ2-7, with D maybe TRBD2 (6 bases). The V and J ends lost 0 bases and 3 bases respectively, with 16 bases between them. Germline V gene sequence: CDR1 SGHNT, CDR2 YYREEE (reference sequence). The CDR3 loop spans 16 amino acids. As DNA, the CDR3 is TGTGCCAGCAGCTTGGCCGGTGGCGGGGCATACTACGAGCAGTACTTC. Protein sequence: CASSLAGGGAYYEQYF.

The chain is built from TRBV3-1 and TRBJ2-3, with TRBD2 matching over 8 bases. The CDR3 length is 15 residues. V dropped 4 bases and J dropped 7; count of bases not matched to a gene: 10. Germline assignment: CDR1 LGHDT and CDR2 YNNKEL (reference sequence). The CDR3 sequence is CASSPGGAGENTQYF. Written as DNA, the CDR3 is TGTGCCAGCAGCCCAGGCGGAGCGGGGGAGAATACGCAGTATTTT.

Many counts were recorded for this clonotype. This sequence joins TRBV5-1 and TRBJ1-2; unclear D gene. Trimming left V 2 bases short and J 4 bases short, with 12 bases between. CDR3 size: 14 residues. From germline, CDR1 is SGHRS and CDR2 YFSETQ. CDR3 loop: CASSFSGYSYGYTF. In DNA form, the CDR3 reads TGCGCCAGCAGCTTCAGCGGTTATAGCTATGGCTACACCTTC.

This clonotype was counted many times. The chain combines TRBV7-8 with TRBJ1-5; possible D gene TRBD1, 6 bases. Per germline, CDR1 SGHVS and CDR2 FQNEAQ. The ends were cut back, 3 bases at V and 7 bases at J, with 10 bases in the middle. CDR3 length equals 13 residues. The CDR3 DNA sequence: TGTGCCAGCAGCTTCGGACAGACCCAGCCCCAGCATTTT. It yields the protein CASSFGQTQPQHF.

This clonotype was recorded many times. The chain employs TRBV20-1 and TRBJ2-7, with TRBD2 identical over 10 bases. CDR3 length: 14 amino acids. The V segment lost 0 bases and the J segment 5 bases; nucleotides outside the gene matches: 4. The germline CDR1 and CDR2 sequences are DFQATT and SNEGSKA (reference sequence). The CDR3 loop reads CSARDGTSAHEQYF. The DNA for the CDR3 is TGCAGTGCTAGAGATGGGACTAGCGCCCACGAGCAGTACTTC.

The gene calls are TRBV12-3 or TRBV12-4 and TRBJ1-5; TRBD1 is a possible D gene (5 bases). CDR3 length: 14 amino acids. V lost 5 bases and J lost 5, with 13 bases in between. The CDR3 nucleotides read TGTGCCAGCAGTCCCACCGACAGAGATCAGCCCCAGCATTTT. Its translation is CASSPTDRDQPQHF.

Turning to this clonotype: A single base separates this from a much larger clone, so it may be a read error. The chain combines TRBV5-1 with TRBJ2-5, with a weak D call TRBD2 (6 bases). V gave up 3 bases and J gave up 5 bases, with 17 bases separating them. This CDR3 is built from 15 residues. CDR1 is SGHRS, CDR2 YFSETQ, per germline. CDR3 region: CASSSGGPALETQYF. DNA for the CDR3: TGCGCCAGCAGCTCCGGAGGGCCAGCCTTGGAGACCCAGTACTTC.

This clonotype was counted many times. The rearrangement joins TRBV28 to TRBJ2-7, with unresolved D. Trimming cost V 7 bases and J 6 bases, with 22 bases left between them. The CDR3 contains 15 residues. Germline assignment: CDR1 MDHEN and CDR2 SYDVKM. The CDR3 spells CASTAHFGDPVEQYF. The CDR3, as DNA: TGTGCCAGCACCGCACATTTTGGGGATCCCGTCGAGCAGTACTTC.

The CDR3 sequence is CASSYSGRSGELFF. As DNA, the CDR3 is TGTGCCAGCAGTTACTCGGGGAGATCCGGGGAGCTGTTTTTT. The chain carries TRBV6-5 and TRBJ2-2, with a weak D call TRBD2 (5 bases). Germline V gene data show CDR1 as MNHEY and CDR2 as SVGAGI. This CDR3 is built from 14 residues. The V and J ends lost 0 bases and 6 bases respectively, with 8 bases between them.

This clonotype occurred many times. The chain combines TRBV18 with TRBJ2-1, with no clear D. Looked up from germline, CDR1 is KGHSH and CDR2 is LQKENI. The length of the CDR3 is 14 residues. Trimming removed 0 bases at V and 9 bases at J, with 12 bases between. CDR3 in amino acids: CASSPPVILSEQFF. The CDR3 nucleotides are TGTGCCAGCTCACCACCGGTCATATTGAGTGAGCAGTTCTTC.

V usage is TRBV5-1 and J usage is TRBJ2-1; D gene ambiguous. Trimming left V 0 bases short and J 1 base short, with 11 bases between. Germline CDR1 is SGHRS and CDR2 is YFSETQ. The CDR3 spans 16 residues. CDR3 loop: CASSLEASQSYNEQFF. CDR3 coding DNA: TGCGCCAGCAGCTTGGAGGCGTCGCAATCCTACAATGAGCAGTTCTTC.

This clonotype was seen more than once but under ten times. J is TRBJ2-2 and V is TRBV20-1, with 7 bases fitting TRBD2. The CDR3 extends over 17 amino acids. Germline loops: CDR1 DFQATT, CDR2 SNEGSKA (reference sequence). V was pared by 2 bases and J by 5 bases, with 14 bases of the junction left unmatched. The CDR3 DNA reads TGCAGTGCTAGAATGTTAGAGCGGGGAAGATTGACCGGGGAGCTGTTTTTT. Translated: CSARMLERGRLTGELFF.

This clonotype was recorded at least ten times. The chain is built from TRBV3-1 and TRBJ2-7; D unclear. The V gene's germline CDR1 is LGHDT and CDR2 YNNKEL (reference sequence). Trimming cost V 4 bases and J 3 bases, with 10 bases left between them. The CDR3 contains 13 residues. The CDR3 loop is CASSRRGVYEQYF. CDR3 bases: TGTGCCAGCAGCCGGCGTGGAGTCTACGAGCAGTACTTC.

This clonotype occurred many times. This chain connects TRBV20-1 to TRBJ2-3, with D uncertain. There are 16 residues in the CDR3. Germline CDR1 DFQATT, CDR2 SNEGSKA (reference sequence). The germline V and J ends were trimmed by 0 bases and 2 bases, with 15 bases remaining between them. The CDR3 sequence is CSARDSSIGVTDTQYF. In DNA form, the CDR3 reads TGCAGTGCTAGAGATTCCTCGATTGGGGTCACAGATACGCAGTATTTT.

This clonotype occurred a few times. This chain uses TRBV29-1 with TRBJ2-7, with 8 positions matching TRBD2. This CDR3 has 12 amino acids. Germline V gene sequence: CDR1 SQVTM, CDR2 ANQGSEA. V lost 7 bases to trimming and J lost 6 bases; unmatched junction nucleotides: 8. CDR3 DNA: TGCAGCGCCAGGCGGGGGGCAGGCGAGCAGTACTTC. Amino acid sequence: CSARRGAGEQYF.

This clonotype was recorded only once. A much bigger clone sits one base away, suggesting this may be a read error. V and J are TRBV6-1 and TRBJ1-5; 11 nucleotides align to TRBD1. CDR1 and CDR2 (germline): MNHNS, SASEGT. The CDR3 is 16 residues long. The CDR3 DNA sequence: TGTGCCAGCAGTCCCCGGGACAGGGGGAGCAATCGGCCCCAGCATTTT. This gives the protein CASSPRDRGSNRPQHF.

The CDR3 coding sequence is TGCAGTGCTAGAGCCGGGACAGGGCCCTCCTACGAGCAGTACTTC. This encodes CSARAGTGPSYEQYF. The V and J genes are TRBV20-1 and TRBJ2-7; 9 nucleotides line up with TRBD1. Losses at the gene ends were 1 base for V and 0 bases for J; bases not matched to a gene: 4. The length of the CDR3 is 15 residues. CDR1 DFQATT and CDR2 SNEGSKA come from the germline V gene (reference sequence).

This clonotype was counted many times. This chain connects TRBV3-1 to TRBJ1-1; tentative D call: TRBD1 (5 bases). The CDR3 spans 11 residues. Germline V lookup: CDR1 LGHDT, CDR2 YNNKEL (reference sequence). V was pared by 6 bases and J by 8 bases, with 10 bases between. CDR3 nucleotide sequence: TGTGCCAGCAGGATGGGGCGCGAAGCTTTCTTT. The encoded protein is CASRMGREAFF.